Listed here are 17 T cell receptor beta chains from one sample, sequenced in a study of immune evolution from preneoplasia to lung adenocarcinoma. Assay used: immunoSEQ multiplex PCR; TCRdb lists only in-frame clones, some missing. This sample yields some 2,900 clones, of which about 85% are seen a single time; about 4.7% belongs to the top ten. The sample consisted of FFPE invasive lung adenocarcinoma tissue. The receptors were sampled from a person aged 70 to 85 with invasive lung adenocarcinoma.

The rearrangement joins TRBV4-3 to TRBJ2-7; D gene ambiguous. The germline CDR1 and CDR2 sequences are LGHNA and YSLEER. Trimming cost V 0 bases and J 2 bases, with 8 bases left between them. This CDR3 region has 14 residues. CDR3 nucleotides: TGCGCCAGCAGCCAAGAACTGGGTCCCTACGAGCAGTACTTC. Protein product: CASSQELGPYEQYF.

The chain joins TRBV7-2 to TRBJ2-3; maybe TRBD2 (6 bases). The CDR3 has 14 amino acids. Germline loops: CDR1 SGHTA, CDR2 FQGNSA. V was shortened by 2 bases and J by 3 bases, with 9 bases between the two germline ends. CDR3 protein: CASSLYGGTDTQYF. CDR3 DNA: TGTGCCAGCAGCTTATATGGGGGGACAGATACGCAGTATTTT.

The chain uses TRBV11-2 and TRBJ2-5; 12 bases fit TRBD1. This CDR3 spans 16 amino acids. The V gene end was trimmed by 6 bases and the J gene end by 5 bases; junction bases not matched to a gene: 10. The germline gives CDR1 SGHAT, CDR2 FQNNGV. The CDR3 DNA is TGTGCCAGCAGGGACCGGGACAGGGGGCAGAGGGAGACCCAGTACTTC. Its translation: CASRDRDRGQRETQYF.

The chain uses TRBV18 and TRBJ2-2, with 7 nucleotides matching TRBD1. The ends lost 3 bases at V and 5 bases at J; junction bases unmatched: 6. Germline V CDR1 and CDR2: KGHSH, LQKENI. The CDR3 has 15 residues. The CDR3 DNA sequence: TGTGCCAGCTCACCGAGGGGGCTTGGGACCGGGGAGCTGTTTTTT. This codes for CASSPRGLGTGELFF.

The chain recombines TRBV6-5 with TRBJ2-5; TRBD2 is a possible D gene (5 bases). Germline V gene lookup returns CDR1 MNHEY and CDR2 SVGAGI. V dropped 8 bases and J dropped 4 bases, with 11 bases sitting between them. CDR3 size: 12 residues. Here the CDR3 DNA reads TGTGCCAGCGGAGAGCGGTTAGAGACCCAGTACTTC. This translates into CASGERLETQYF.

V usage is TRBV2 and J usage is TRBJ2-2; D remains ambiguous. Trimming stripped 2 bases from V and 0 bases from J, with 7 bases between. CDR3 length: 15 amino acids. Per germline, CDR1 SNHLY and CDR2 FYNNEI. The CDR3 nucleotides read TGTGCCAGCAGTGAAACGGCAGCGAACACCGGGGAGCTGTTTTTT. This translates into CASSETAANTGELFF.

This chain joins TRBV5-6 and TRBJ1-2; D call uncertain. CDR3 length: 13 residues. The ends were cut back, 4 bases at V and 0 bases at J, with 7 bases in the middle. The V gene's germline CDR1 is SGHDT and CDR2 YYEEEE. The CDR3 DNA reads TGTGCCAGCAGCGAGACAACTAACTATGGCTACACCTTC. Its translation is CASSETTNYGYTF.

In DNA, the CDR3 is TGTGCCAGCAGTTTATTACCCGGGGTTACCTATGGCTACACCTTC. This codes for CASSLLPGVTYGYTF. The rearrangement links TRBV28 to TRBJ1-2, with D hard to call. The V gene lost 1 base and the J gene lost 4 bases, with 13 bases spanning the gap. The CDR3 length is 15 residues. From germline, CDR1 is MDHEN and CDR2 SYDVKM.

The chain uses TRBV30 and TRBJ1-1; 7 nucleotides align to TRBD1. This CDR3 contains 13 residues. The ends lost 0 bases at V and 11 bases at J; junction bases unmatched: 9. Germline V gene sequence: CDR1 GTSNPN, CDR2 SVGIG (reference sequence). This CDR3 is CAWSVPGRGAAFF. In DNA, the CDR3 is TGTGCCTGGAGTGTACCGGGCAGGGGGGCGGCTTTCTTT.

For the CDR3, the DNA is TGTGCCAGCAGCTTAGGAGGGATAGAGAACGGCTACACCTTC. It yields the protein CASSLGGIENGYTF. The chain uses TRBV7-9 and TRBJ1-2; D not resolved. Per germline, CDR1 SEHNR and CDR2 FQNEAQ (reference sequence). The CDR3 is made up of 14 amino acids. Trimming left V 1 base short and J 8 bases short, with 14 bases between. Based on the CDR3 plus reference TRBV7-9 and TRBJ1-2, the full variable domain is DTGVSQNPRHKITKRGQNVTFRCDPISEHNRLYWYRQTLGQGPEFLTYFQNEAQLEKSRLLSDRFSAERPKGSFSTLEIQRTEQGDSAMYLCASSLGGIENGYTFGSGTRLTVV.

V and J are TRBV11-2 and TRBJ2-3; D is undetermined. This CDR3 contains 15 residues. The V end lost 1 base, the J end lost 2 bases, and 10 bases lay between the germline ends. Per the germline V gene, CDR1 is SGHAT and CDR2 is FQNNGV. The CDR3 sequence is CASSLVGYITDTQYF. CDR3 DNA sequence: TGTGCCAGCAGCTTAGTTGGCTATATCACAGATACGCAGTATTTT.

The chain combines TRBV11-2 with TRBJ2-7; 13 nucleotides agree with TRBD2. J gave up 6 bases and V 4 bases, and 6 bases lay outside the gene matches. Germline CDR1 SGHAT, CDR2 FQNNGV. The CDR3 consists of 15 residues. In DNA, the CDR3 is TGTGCCAGCAGCTCCTCGGGACTAGCGGGGCTCGAGCAGTACTTC. Translating it yields CASSSSGLAGLEQYF.

CDR3 sequence: CASSLRLAGGAGGTQYF. Here the CDR3 DNA reads TGTGCCAGCAGTTTAAGGCTAGCGGGGGGTGCCGGGGGTACGCAGTATTTT. This chain connects TRBV27 to TRBJ2-3; 11 nucleotides match TRBD2. V shed 2 bases, J shed 8 bases, and the junction held 12 bases outside the gene matches. Germline V CDR1 and CDR2: MNHEY, SMNVEV (reference sequence). The CDR3 sequence is 17 residues long.

V is TRBV5-1 and J is TRBJ2-7, with D possibly TRBD1 on 6 matching bases. The CDR3 sequence is 14 residues long. Germline V gene sequence: CDR1 SGHRS, CDR2 YFSETQ. The germline V and J ends were trimmed by 4 bases and 6 bases, with 17 bases remaining between them. CDR3 coding DNA: TGCGCCAGCAGCCCCCAGGGGACACCCGGCGAGCAGTACTTC. This translates into CASSPQGTPGEQYF.

The chain couples TRBV29-1 to TRBJ1-1, with a weak D call TRBD1 (6 bases). Germline CDR1 is SQVTM and CDR2 is ANQGSEA. The CDR3 totals 15 residues. V gave up 4 bases and J gave up 6 bases, with 21 bases separating them. The CDR3 sequence is CSVAHSWGADPEAFF. The CDR3 DNA is TGCAGCGTTGCCCACAGTTGGGGGGCAGACCCTGAAGCTTTCTTT.

As to this clone: Its ends do not fully match the called genes, so a read error is possible. The J gene is TRBJ2-7, the V gene TRBV16, with unresolved D. This CDR3 region has 12 residues. Germline lookup yields CDR1 KGHSY and CDR2 FQNENV. The CDR3 reads CASSQVGYDQYF. The CDR3 DNA is TGTGCCAGCAGCCAAGTAGGGTACGATCAGTACTTC.

This chain connects TRBV20-1 to TRBJ2-7; D is possibly TRBD1 or TRBD2 (5 bases each). CDR1 is DFQATT, CDR2 SNEGSKA, per germline (reference sequence). The V end lost 6 bases, the J end lost 4 bases, and 10 bases lay between the germline ends. This CDR3 contains 11 residues. The CDR3 DNA follows: TGCAGTGCCAGTGAGGGGTACGAGCAGTACTTC. Protein: CSASEGYEQYF.